The following is a T cell receptor beta chain sequence with its context. The data were produced by immunoSEQ multiplex PCR, yet TCRdb's version contains in-frame clones alone and is incomplete. The table lists some 95,000 clones, around 90% of them singletons. This sample is drawn from a study of control samples from healthy donors and cancer patients. The V end was cut by 5 bases, the J end by 2 bases, with 15 bases between. The CDR3 extends over 15 amino acids. Germline lookup yields CDR1 LGHDT and CDR2 YNNKEL (reference sequence). The chain uses TRBV3-1 (or the pseudogene TRBV3-2) and TRBJ1-1; a possible D gene is TRBD1 (6 bases). The TCR was taken from a human donor in good health. The donor label of this sample is uncertain. Sequences were obtained from blood. CDR3 DNA: TGTGCCAGCAGCTGGGGCCAGACAGGTAACACTGAAGCTTTCTTT. It is translated as CASSWGQTGNTEAFF.